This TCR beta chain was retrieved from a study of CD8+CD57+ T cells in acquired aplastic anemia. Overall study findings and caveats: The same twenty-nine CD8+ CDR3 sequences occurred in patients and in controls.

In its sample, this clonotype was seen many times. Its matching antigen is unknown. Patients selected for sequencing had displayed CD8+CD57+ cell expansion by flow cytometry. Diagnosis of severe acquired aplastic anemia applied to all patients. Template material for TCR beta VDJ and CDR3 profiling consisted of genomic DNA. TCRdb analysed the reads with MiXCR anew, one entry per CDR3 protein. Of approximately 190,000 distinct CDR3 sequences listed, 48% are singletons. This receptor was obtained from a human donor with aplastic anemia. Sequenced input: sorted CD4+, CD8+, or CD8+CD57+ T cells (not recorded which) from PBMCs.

This chain's CDR3 is CASSQESQGQLFF. CDR3 DNA sequence: TGTGCCAGCAGCCAAGAATCACAGGGCCAACTGTTTTTT. The gene calls are TRBV14 and TRBJ1-4; perhaps TRBD1 as D (6 bases). Germline values: CDR1 SGHDN, CDR2 FVKESK. Trimming pared 0 bases from V and 12 bases from J, leaving 11 bases between. The CDR3 consists of 13 residues.